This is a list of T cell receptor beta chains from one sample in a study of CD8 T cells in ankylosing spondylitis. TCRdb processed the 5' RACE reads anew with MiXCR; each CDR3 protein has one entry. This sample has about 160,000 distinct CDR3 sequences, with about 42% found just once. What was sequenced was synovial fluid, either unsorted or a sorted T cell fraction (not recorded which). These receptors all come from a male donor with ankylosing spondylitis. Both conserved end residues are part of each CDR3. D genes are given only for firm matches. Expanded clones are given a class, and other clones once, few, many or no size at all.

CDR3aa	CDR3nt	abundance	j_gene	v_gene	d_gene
CASLGLADVNYEQYF	TGTGCCAGCCTGGGACTAGCAGATGTCAATTACGAGCAGTACTTC	-	TRBJ2-7	TRBV28	TRBD2
CASSPGVQGLTEAFF	TGTGCCAGCAGCCCGGGGGTTCAGGGGCTGACTGAAGCTTTCTTT	-	TRBJ1-1	TRBV6-1	-
CASSQGELGYEQYF	TGCGCCAGCAGCCAGGGTGAGCTGGGCTACGAGCAGTACTTC	few	TRBJ2-7	TRBV4-1	-
CSARDSRAYYNEQFF	TGCAGTGCTAGAGATAGCAGGGCCTACTACAATGAGCAGTTCTTC	-	TRBJ2-1	TRBV20-1	-
CASSKAHSGGRTDTQYF	TGTGCCAGCAGCAAAGCACACAGCGGGGGAAGAACAGATACGCAGTATTTT	-	TRBJ2-3	TRBV21-1	-
CASSRRAQGVLLFF	TGTGCCAGCAGCCGCCGGGCCCAAGGAGTCCTACTGTTTTTT	once	TRBJ1-4	TRBV2	-
CASSPEGDEQFF	TGTGCCAGCAGCCCAGAAGGGGATGAGCAGTTCTTC	medium-sized	TRBJ2-1	TRBV12-3/TRBV12-4	-
CASSANLGPLYEQYF	TGTGCCAGCAGTGCAAATCTCGGACCCCTCTACGAGCAGTACTTC	-	TRBJ2-7	TRBV27	-
CASSYGWGYDYGYTF	TGTGCCAGCAGTTACGGATGGGGTTATGACTATGGCTACACCTTC	-	TRBJ1-2	TRBV6-2/TRBV6-3	-
CASSGATGVVSHGYTF	TGTGCCAGCAGCGGAGCCACAGGGGTGGTTAGTCATGGCTACACCTTC	-	TRBJ1-2	TRBV5-6	TRBD1
CSVESWGFSYNEQFF	TGCAGCGTTGAATCTTGGGGGTTCTCCTACAATGAGCAGTTCTTC	few	TRBJ2-1	TRBV29-1	-
CASSLGGEGEVTGANVLTF	TGTGCCAGCAGTTTAGGAGGGGAGGGGGAGGTGACTGGGGCCAACGTCCTGACTTTC	many	TRBJ2-6	TRBV12-3/TRBV12-4	-
CASSHQPGTAETQYF	TGTGCCAGCAGCCACCAACCGGGGACTGCAGAGACCCAGTACTTC	few	TRBJ2-5	TRBV7-2	-
CASSPTGVGRNEQFF	TGTGCCAGCTCACCGACAGGGGTAGGGCGCAATGAGCAGTTCTTC	-	TRBJ2-1	TRBV18	TRBD1
CSARDGGTSEEQYF	TGCAGTGCTAGAGATGGGGGGACTAGCGAGGAGCAGTACTTC	few	TRBJ2-7	TRBV20-1	TRBD2
CASSSGDPLTDTQYF	TGCGCCAGCAGCTCAGGGGATCCCTTAACAGATACGCAGTATTTT	-	TRBJ2-3	TRBV5-1	-
CASSQESRGNSPLHF	TGCGCCAGCAGCCAAGAAAGCAGGGGTAATTCACCCCTCCACTTT	-	TRBJ1-6	TRBV4-3	-
CASSQDWVRAGANVLTF	TGCGCCAGCAGCCAAGATTGGGTCAGGGCCGGGGCCAACGTCCTGACTTTC	-	TRBJ2-6	TRBV4-3	-
CASSQDFIGTVEGTEAFF	TGTGCCAGCAGCCAAGATTTTATTGGGACAGTTGAGGGCACTGAAGCTTTCTTT	-	TRBJ1-1	TRBV3-1	TRBD1
CRVAGGANYGYTF	TGCAGAGTTGCAGGGGGCGCGAACTATGGCTACACCTTC	-	TRBJ1-2	TRBV20-1	TRBD1
CASSLRTGVNENLFF	TGCGCCAGCAGCCTCCGGACAGGGGTTAATGAAAACCTGTTTTTT	-	TRBJ1-4	TRBV4-1	TRBD1
CASRQGQEAFF	TGCGCCAGCAGGCAGGGACAGGAAGCTTTCTTT	few	TRBJ1-1	TRBV4-1	TRBD1
CASSVRDSPGQETQYF	TGTGCCAGCAGCGTACGGGACTCACCTGGGCAAGAGACCCAGTACTTC	many	TRBJ2-5	TRBV9	-
CASSLSRVSPREQYF	TGCGCCAGCAGCTTGTCTCGAGTAAGTCCACGGGAGCAGTACTTC	-	TRBJ2-7	TRBV5-1	-
CASSQGTSDTDTQYF	TGTGCCAGCAGCCAGGGGACTAGCGACACAGATACGCAGTATTTT	few	TRBJ2-3	TRBV4-2	TRBD2
CASSPWLQGNTEAFF	TGTGCCAGCAGCCCGTGGCTACAGGGGAACACTGAAGCTTTCTTT	-	TRBJ1-1	TRBV14	-
CASSSRDGTYEQYF	TGTGCCAGCAGTTCTCGGGACGGAACCTACGAGCAGTACTTC	few	TRBJ2-7	TRBV27	-
CSATSGVGAPGNQPQHF	TGCAGTGCTACATCAGGGGTAGGGGCCCCGGGCAATCAGCCCCAGCATTTT	few	TRBJ1-5	TRBV20-1	-
CASSFGTWTDTQYF	TGTGCCAGCAGTTTCGGGACTTGGACAGATACGCAGTATTTT	-	TRBJ2-3	TRBV28	-
CASSNSGRVPSNEQFF	TGTGCCAGCAGTAATAGCGGGAGGGTACCCTCCAATGAGCAGTTCTTC	-	TRBJ2-1	TRBV27	TRBD2
CASSAGPTDTQYF	TGTGCCAGCAGTGCGGGTCCCACAGATACGCAGTATTTT	many	TRBJ2-3	TRBV6-4	-
CASSLARGSLGEKLFF	TGTGCCAGCAGCTTAGCGCGGGGCAGTTTGGGCGAAAAACTGTTTTTT	-	TRBJ1-4	TRBV7-8	-
CASSQVPRFQPQHF	TGCGCCAGCAGCCAAGTTCCGCGATTTCAGCCCCAGCATTTT	-	TRBJ1-5	TRBV4-1	-
CARGGQGGTDTQYF	TGTGCCAGGGGGGGACAGGGCGGCACAGATACGCAGTATTTT	-	TRBJ2-3	TRBV2	TRBD1